This TCR beta chain was sequenced in a study of Ad26.COV2.S vaccination and SARS-CoV-2 variants. Germline lookup yields CDR1 LNHDA and CDR2 SQIVND (reference sequence). This CDR3 has 13 amino acids. The ends were cut back, 5 bases at V and 2 bases at J, with 9 bases in the middle. This clone was counted only a few times. The antigen is undetermined. The study, taken as a whole, reports: Researchers cautioned that TCR breadth and depth analyses may have underestimated total T cell responses.

Described treatment: some 19 received Ad26.COV2.S at low or high dose, single or two shots; roughly five received placebo; per-sample allocation not given. Collection of samples fell on day 63 after the first vaccine or placebo injection. Clones were sequenced by immunoSEQ multiplex PCR, and TCRdb holds only the in-frame ones, with some missing. Of around 340,000 clones detected, 65% to 90% appear once; the ten largest clones hold around 10%. This receptor was identified in a person between 18 and 60 years old who received the Ad26.COV2.S COVID-19 vaccine or a placebo. The gene calls are TRBV19 and TRBJ1-2; no definite D call. Sample: peripheral blood, taken in a trial of Ad26.COV2.S vaccine versus placebo. CDR3 region: CASSSRGNYGYTF. DNA of the CDR3: TGTGCCAGTAGTTCCCGAGGGAACTATGGCTACACCTTC.